This T cell receptor (beta chain) is from a study of CD8 T cells in Susac syndrome. Overall study context: Patients with Susac syndrome were therapy-naive, treated with corticosteroids, or treated with intravenous immunoglobulin alone when blood was collected.

RNA, at roughly 0.5 to 1 ug, was reverse transcribed with random hexamers. Amplification of TCR beta CDR3 was carried out by immunoSEQ multiplex PCR, which covered 54 Vbeta and 13 Jbeta segments. TCRdb reprocessed the immunoSEQ multiplex PCR reads with MiXCR, giving one entry per CDR3 protein. The repertoire holds about 100,000 distinct CDR3 sequences, with roughly 96% as singletons. V lost 5 bases to trimming and J lost 1 base, with 13 bases between them. Germline CDR1 is KGHDR and CDR2 is SFDVKD. This CDR3 is built from 15 residues. In the case of this clonotype: Its specificity is unknown.

Study-level results: Acknowledgment was made by the study that its TCR sequencing and HLA analysis involved a relatively small number of individuals. Detection of Susac-specific public clones gave fewer than 20 in total CD8+ repertoires and about five in CD8+ TEMRA repertoires.

Sequencing input: CD8+ T cells from PBMCs. This rearrangement joins TRBV24-1 to TRBJ2-5; D tentatively reads TRBD1 or TRBD2 (5 bases each). The TCR was taken from a human donor with Susac syndrome. The CDR3 is CATSGGSRAQETQYF. The CDR3 DNA follows: TGTGCCACCAGTGGGGGGTCGAGGGCCCAAGAGACCCAGTACTTC.